The rows below give T cell receptor beta chains drawn from one sample of a study of cytomegalovirus exposure and HLA in healthy donors. Produced via immunoSEQ multiplex PCR; TCRdb's table is partial and in-frame only. The top ten hold 1.5% to 2% of the sample, which has some 200,000 clones, roughly 87% seen once. Source material: PBMCs. These receptors originate from a man over 45 in good health and CMV-seronegative. CDR3s leave out the opening cysteine and the closing phenylalanine or tryptophan.

>TRBV10-3
AISEWGLAAGEQY
>TRBV6-1
ASSEWGGVVGEAF
>TRBV28
ASSSGLAGAQY
>TRBV9
ASSVGGVNTEAF
>TRBV18
ASSLQGKDTQY
>TRBV7-7
ASSSGENTEAF
>TRBV19
ASSSRGAGGSNTEAF
>TRBV9
ASSVGTISYEQY
>TRBV19
ASSRGTGNYGYT
>TRBV4-2
ASSQGRTYEQY
>TRBV27
ASSLRGGRVPGNTIY
>TRBV25-1
ASSETGRPGELF
>TRBV4-1
ASSPELLGGVHEQY
>TRBV2
ASSESGGAAGNTIY
>TRBV14
ASSRVMAEFYEQY
>TRBV5-1
ASSFGVPNSYEQY
>TRBV19
ASPRSDTGELF
>TRBV4-2
ASSQATKGRVGGTGNTIY
>TRBV4-3
ASSQWGRGGETQY
>TRBV19
ASSPPGQNTEAF
>TRBV6-6
ASRRTGFGGELF
>TRBV9
ASSVGAGGPGTDTQY
>TRBV28
ASSSPTAARDTEAF
>TRBV18
ASSPLADRVSGNTIY
>TRBV7-3
ASSKDRGSYNEQF
>TRBV6-5
ASGPSGVVADTQY
>TRBV5-4
ASSWTLNTEAF
>TRBV10-3
AISFSEGMNTEAF
>TRBV5-1
ASSPGLAGGNTGELF
>TRBV7-8
ASSLLDRGEQY
>TRBV19
ASSTIGGGADTQY
>TRBV2
ASSRSPSGNTIY
>TRBV28
ASRPGGFTSGANVLT
>TRBV14
ASSQDRGFGYT
>TRBV7-9
ASSLNSHEQY
>TRBV7-3
ASSPGNSLAGWRFNEQF
>TRBV9
ASSLNTGELF
>TRBV15
ATSTSGGDSYNEQF
>TRBV6-1
ASSERAGTANQPQH
>TRBV7-6
ASSGRDSPLEQY
>TRBV4-1
ASRRGMSTEAF
>TRBV7-9
ASSSTGTDSSGNTIY
>TRBV27
ASSSLAGVLAKNIQY
>TRBV5-1
ASSSFGLAGVTDTQY
>TRBV7-2
ASSTGTGESDTQY
>TRBV7-3
ASSVSGSPAEKLF
>TRBV6-4
ASSPTPDGRGETQY